This T cell receptor beta chain was recovered during a study of T cells in localized non-small cell lung cancer (dated by TCRdb to 2018 to 2021). Study-level background: Comparing tumors with uninvolved tumor-adjacent lungs, the study looked at the T cell repertoires of approximately 250 patients with early-stage NSCLC. All 250 or so NSCLC patients in the cohort were treatment-naive and had localized lung tumors that were resected. NSCLC patients had a mean age of approximately 70 years, and around 130 were male and 85 to 110 female. Paper-wide results and their limitations: Since the design was exploratory, TCR variables were selected using unadjusted p-values with no false-discovery rate correction. The highest T cell clonality was observed in uninvolved tumor-adjacent lung, where clonality exceeded that of tumor, suggesting that antigenic responses were more focused in uninvolved tumor-adjacent lung. A median of around 57 of the top 100 tumor clones turned up in the paired uninvolved adjacent lung, and roughly 30 of those clones also ranked among the top 100 of that same adjacent lung. Because multi-region tumor sequencing was not done, intratumor heterogeneity could not be ruled out. Higher blood T cell density associated with longer overall survival, while higher adjacent-lung clonality associated with shorter survival.

Deletion took 3 bases off V and 7 bases off J, with a span of 11 bases between the germline ends. Its CDR3 holds 14 amino acids, cysteine through phenylalanine. Only CDR3 DNA remains: 42 bases, in frame from the first base. CDR1 is given as SGDLS and CDR2 as YYNGEE, both from the germline V gene. This clone was seen only a few times. Its antigen is not yet known. No clone much larger than this one lies a single base away; base qualities are absent. The immunoSEQ Assay was used to sequence TCR beta CDR3 regions from DNA. Per the authors' processing: To compute T cell density, TCR beta template counts were normalized to usable DNA, which was estimated by amplifying housekeeping genes. The preseqR package was used to estimate richness by extrapolating to 400,000 templates for PBMC samples and to 120,000 templates for tissue samples. Clonality was taken to be one minus Pielou's evenness. Tissue-enriched TCRs were identified by differential abundance testing using productive amino-acid clonotypes, minimum total count 5 and alpha 0.1. The Jaccard Index and the Morisita Overlap Index were used to measure how much the repertoires overlapped between compartments. TCR beta CDR3s were clustered by GLIPH together with public tetramer-defined viral CDR3s, and at least three viral sequences plus V-gene enrichment were required for viral motifs. TCRdb's version of the immuneACCESS table is confined to in-frame rearrangements and falls short of the full clone set. An unresolved V gene accounts for under half of the shortfall where checked; the remainder is of unknown origin. D and trimming were read from the DNA, whereas the V and J calls and clone size are those reported in that table. Present in this sample are roughly 23,000 clones, about 88% of which were seen just once. About an eighth of the sample comes from the top ten.

At diagnosis, peripheral blood, uninvolved tumor-adjacent lung and tumor were collected and stored as a combination of fresh-frozen and FFPE material. Blood samples were analyzed as peripheral blood mononuclear cells for TCR repertoire profiling. The sequence derives from a male donor older than 55 with stage I lung adenocarcinoma. The source was peripheral blood, collected before any cancer treatment. Here the chain combines TRBV9 and TRBJ1-6; no D gene is confidently identified. For the CDR3, the sequence is CASSADTENSPLHF. Read as DNA, the sequence is TGTGCCAGCAGCGCCGACACGGAGAATTCACCCCTCCACTTT.